The 2 T cell receptor beta chains reported below all come from one sample, sequenced in a study of shared clonotypes between healthy human individuals. Sequencing used immunoSEQ multiplex PCR; TCRdb keeps in-frame clones, though not all of them. Found here are about 2,500,000 clones, 90% to 95% of them singletons; the top ten hold more than 0.12%. The specimen sequenced was naive CD4+ T cells sorted from blood. The subset: CD45RA+ positively selected. These receptors were taken from a man younger than 30 in good health.

In regard to this clone: The junction departs from the called germline gene at one end, perhaps through a read error. CDR3 amino acids: CASSFGLAGGQGTQYF. In nucleotides, the CDR3 is TGTGCCAGCAGCTTCGGACTAGCGGGGGGCCAAGGGACCCAGTACTTC. The V call is TRBV5-6, the J call TRBJ2-5; 14 bases are a match to TRBD2. Per the germline V gene, CDR1 is SGHDT and CDR2 is YYEEEE. This CDR3 is built from 16 residues.

With respect to this clone: Distinct nucleotide sequences in the sample also encode this CDR3. The chain combines TRBV5-1 with TRBJ1-1, with D unclear. There are 12 residues in the CDR3. The V and J ends lost 0 bases and 1 base respectively, with 1 base between them. The germline V gene has CDR1 SGHRS and CDR2 YFSETQ. Written as DNA, the CDR3 is TGCGCCAGCAGCTTGGCGAACACTGAAGCTTTCTTT. Amino acid sequence: CASSLANTEAFF.